This TCR beta chain comes out of a study of T cells in Graves' hyperthyroidism and ophthalmopathy (dated by TCRdb to the late 2010s). Background for the entire study: Peripheral blood was collected at initial diagnosis, before any treatment. To identify TCR V-J signatures that set the groups apart, the researchers used a discovery cohort of approximately 98 patients, made up of under 50 with Graves' ophthalmopathy and some 58 with stable Graves' hyperthyroidism. An independent validation cohort of 18 to 20 hyperthyroidism patients and about 16 patients who later progressed to ophthalmopathy tested prospective prediction of ophthalmopathy. The 100 discovery patients were randomly divided into training and test sets at a 7:3 ratio. Thyroid tissue and blood T-cell repertoires from several Graves' hyperthyroidism patients were also compared in the study. Once sampling was done, hyperthyroidism patients were given methimazole at a starting dose of 30 mg daily, whereas ophthalmopathy patients were given high-dose intravenous methylprednisolone. The paper describes TCR Vbeta CDR3 sequencing of around 130 peripheral blood samples, made up of some 40 ophthalmopathy patients, approximately 73 hyperthyroidism patients and some 17 progressor patients. The full study reports these points: Sample size was not statistically predetermined, and blinding of investigators to group allocation was not performed. In validation, the model predicted progression to ophthalmopathy with over 60% sensitivity and about 72% specificity, a median of 6.5 months before onset. Blood samples also contained most of the expanded thyroid clonotypes (frequency above 0.001), which suggests that blood repertoires may reflect thyroid immune responses. In cross-validation, a model built on a 13 V-J signature told ophthalmopathy apart from stable hyperthyroidism with approximately 90% sensitivity and around 81% specificity, and in testing the same model reached 80%/75%.

Stable Graves' hyperthyroidism was defined as the absence of progression to ophthalmopathy over 18 months of follow-up. Hyperthyroidism patients were newly diagnosed, with disease duration under 2 months, and aged 18 to 65 years. Exclusion was applied to patients with uncontrolled infections, other autoimmune diseases, pregnancy or lactation. Diagnoses were established on the basis of clinical symptoms, serum thyroxine and TRAb, thyroid ultrasound, and orbital computed tomography. PBMCs were separated from around 9.1 ml of fresh peripheral blood using Ficoll-Paque density gradient centrifugation. Total RNA was extracted with Trizol reagent, and quality was checked on an Agilent 2100 Bioanalyzer. About this clonotype itself: Which antigen it targets is not known. Per-base quality was not reported, and no clone a single base away is much larger than it.

Amplification of TCR beta CDR3 regions was carried out from RNA transcripts. For the first round of RT-PCR on the TCR CDR3, the HTBI primer set was used together with the Qiagen OneStep RT-PCR kit. Libraries were constructed in a second round of multiplex PCR, after which size selection and purification were carried out. Sequencing of the libraries was done on an Illumina HiSeq2000 using paired-end 100 bp reads. The study's own analysis went as follows. SOAPnuke was used to process the raw data, removing reads that contained adapters or uncalled bases, had a mean Phred below 15, or lacked an exact match to the constant primer or identifier. COPE v1.2.5 was used to merge the high-quality paired reads, and each unique nucleotide sequence was defined as a clonotype. MiTCR v1.1 was used to align the clonotypes against IMGT TRBV, TRBD and TRBJ reference segments. The analysis was restricted to V-J combinations with a frequency above 0.0001, which together covered over 99% of the repertoires. A TCS score was defined as the ratio between F50 (clonal expansion) and ExV (chaos), using BLOSUM62-based TCRdist between CDR3 peptides within each V-J. Welch's t-statistics and random forest reduced roughly 530 V-J features to roughly 13, which were used in a naive Bayes classifier (R e1071). TCRdb passed the public sequencing reads through fastp at Q25 and MiXCR, retaining productive beta sequences. Here each entry gathers all rows of one CDR3 protein and keeps the most common genes and DNA. Clone size and V and J calls follow TCRdb, not the original study. The sample table shows about 560,000 distinct CDR3 sequences, and over 15% are seen once. The top ten clones comprise around a sixth of the sample.

V is clipped by 2 bases and J by 3 bases, and the sequence between their germline boundaries is 12 bases long. Looking up the germline V gene (reference sequence) yields CDR1 DFQATT and CDR2 SNEGSKA. Measured from the cysteine to the phenylalanine, the CDR3 is 14 residues long. Only CDR3 DNA is held: 42 bases, read in frame from base 1. The chain uses TRBV20-1 and TRBJ2-3; the D segment could be TRBD2, given 7 matching bases. Input material: blood. The clonotype was recovered from a woman aged 18 to 35 with Graves' hyperthyroidism. The CDR3 sequence is CSARKGGVTDTQYF. The bases read TGCAGTGCTAGAAAGGGGGGGGTTACAGATACGCAGTATTTT.